What follows is one T cell receptor (beta chain) and its context. The antigen this receptor binds is unknown. No much larger clone is present one base from it, and per-base qualities are unavailable. The cohort comprised some 700 healthy bone marrow donors. All cohort members were sampled while nominally healthy, although unrecorded immune exposures were likely present. Of the 670 or so cohort members, around 280 had positive CMV serostatus and 350 to 450 had negative CMV serostatus, and CMV serostatus was not recorded for the donor. Each donor provided a peripheral blood sample, and peripheral blood mononuclear cells were used for TCR beta sequencing. Genomic DNA was extracted from the blood cell samples with the Qiagen DNeasy Blood Extraction Kit. The method behind the library was the immunoSEQ multiplex PCR assay. For the multiplex PCR, a mixture combining 60 forward primers for TCR Vbeta segments and 13 reverse primers for TCR Jbeta segments was used. A multiplex PCR assay on genomic DNA amplified the CDR3 region of rearranged TCR beta genes. Amplified TCR beta libraries were sequenced as 87-base-pair reads on the Illumina HiSeq System. From the authors' description of their analysis: A later analysis tallied tens of millions of unique TCR beta chains across the 700 or so repertoires, and 10 million to 11 million of those chains were shared by two or more donors. To remove PCR and sequencing errors, raw reads were error-corrected and collapsed into unique sequences using a nearest-neighbor algorithm that merged closely related sequences. CDR3 sequences were aligned to IMGT reference sequences to assign V, D and J gene segments. Each retained sequence needed at least a six-nucleotide match to both a V gene segment and a J gene segment. Rearrangements were called productive when the CDR3 lacked stop codons and stayed in frame with V and J; all others were non-productive. CDR3 was defined by IMGT convention, running from the second conserved V-encoded cysteine to the conserved J-encoded phenylalanine. Sequences without an unambiguous match to a single V gene segment were excluded from the earlier analysis of several hundred of the donors. An earlier analysis of 500 to 600 of the donors classified V segments as functional when productive rearrangements were above 56.7% and as segregating when the standard deviation between donors was above 5%. To diagnose cytomegalovirus status from the catalog of TCR beta chain sequences, a statistical classification framework was built. V and J gene assignment, in a later analysis, came from comparing TCR nucleotide sequences with IMGT/GENE-DB human TR gene sequences. Using the TCRdist pipeline, a later analysis assigned CDR3 sequences along with most-parsimonious VDJ recombination scenarios. A later analysis defined each TCR beta chain by its CDR3 amino acid sequence plus V-gene family, and excluded reads lacking a unique V-gene family. To address suspected cross-contamination and a sequencing artifact, a later analysis removed under 600 highly shared, low-generation-probability nucleotide sequences. In a later analysis, a clonal expansion index was calculated for each public chain from normalized within-repertoire ranks of inferred template counts. In a later analysis, generation probabilities were computed with a VDJ recombination model fitted to out-of-frame rearrangements, and the resulting probabilities were checked against IGoR. Hypergeometric tests were used in a later analysis to score TCR-TCR, TCR-HLA and TCR-CMV co-occurrence, with a repertoire-size bias correction applied to the TCR pairs. To estimate false discovery rates, a later analysis permuted the HLA or CMV assignments 20 times. A later analysis grouped co-occurring TCRs with DBSCAN, adding TCRdist sequence similarity when clustering within HLA-allele-positive subsets. Repertoires with fewer than 30,000 or more than 120,000 public chains were left out of co-occurrence clustering, as were a handful of repertoires with anomalous nucleotide sharing. TCRdb re-hosts the immuneACCESS table, in-frame sequences only. Its copies lack some clones; in the studies checked, an unresolved V gene accounts for under half of them, and the cause for the rest is not known. Clonal size and the V and J genes are those of that table, whereas D and trimming came from the DNA. Across this sample there are about 140,000 clones, with roughly four fifths seen only once. The ten largest clones take up approximately 14% of the sample.

The data stem from a study of cytomegalovirus exposure and HLA in healthy donors (TCRdb year 2017). Notes on the research overall: In an earlier analysis of under 600 of the donors, approximately 260 Gb of sequence data and 95 million to 130 million unique TCR beta sequences from roughly 180 million T cells were reported. The study used immunosequencing to profile the T cell repertoires of under 700 subjects and linked those repertoires to cytomegalovirus serostatus. Donor age, sex, ethnicity and CMV serostatus were collected together with the repertoire data. To study patterns of TCR occurrence, a later analysis re-analyzed previously published TCR beta repertoires from 550 to 800 donors and added high-resolution HLA genotyping. Roughly 5 DR-DQ haplotypes were handled as single units for association and clustering because linkage in the cohort was strong. The study aimed to test whether cataloging public T cell receptors could reveal signatures of past pathogen exposure. An early release that covered more than 550 HLA-typed donors contained around 300 gigabases of sequencing data and approximately 85 million unique TCR sequences. To predict cytomegalovirus infection status, the study combined high-throughput TCR immunosequencing, statistical association of individual TCRs with disease status, and machine learning. A separate validation cohort of roughly 120 different subjects was used in addition to the roughly 620-subject first cohort. In an earlier analysis of 550 to 700 of the donors, high-throughput TCR beta sequencing was used to judge whether each TCR beta V gene segment behaved as functional or pseudogenic. Genome-wide SNP genotypes for about 65% of the 666 donors were used in a later genetic analysis, which treated that subset as a discovery cohort. Class I and class II HLA loci were covered by the typing at four-digit resolution. Rather than using new phenotypic data, the later analysis identified candidate immune exposures from TCR beta sequences and from how often those sequences occurred across donors. Among 398 genotyped donors of the cohort, an average of about 240,000 unique TCR beta nucleotide sequences were sequenced per donor, about a sixth of them non-productive. The genetic ancestry cluster associated with self-reported Caucasian donors included approximately 85% of the approximately 410 genotyped donors. Typing coverage varied by locus: roughly 620-640 donors for A, B, C, DRB1 and DQB1; some 520 for DQA1; around 610 for DPA1; approximately 490 for DPB1. Every repertoire in the discovery cohort had been generated on one and the same sequencing platform. On the study overall, not on this receptor specifically: A later analysis reported that several top co-occurrence clusters appeared linked to parvovirus B19, influenza, CMV and Epstein-Barr virus. The authors suggested that the approach could potentially be generalized to other disease states and immunological phenotypes. In a later analysis, most CMV-associated TCR beta chains were found to appear HLA-restricted, with HLA associations seemingly driven largely by CMV exposure. A further reported finding was that TCR beta sequences accurately predicted the HLA-A and HLA-B alleles for most subjects in the first cohort. In the study, 150 to 200 TCR beta chains were listed as associated with cytomegalovirus. In vitro tests confirmed that three of the cytomegalovirus-associated TCR beta chains recognize cytomegalovirus antigens. In a later analysis, the rate of TCR association differed among HLA loci, with DRB1 alleles having the most associated TCRs and HLA-C alleles having the fewest. The cohort was sequenced for TCR beta chains only, and without alpha or paired-chain data the features that could be detected were limited. HLA typing was unavailable for some donors at each locus, so association tests used only the typed subset. A cluster of highly shared sequence variants was judged likely to represent a technical artifact of the sequencing pipeline. Fewer than 20 rarely observed V segments, including chromosome 9 orphons, were excluded from the earlier analysis of some 590 of the donors because counts were too low. In both the original and validation cohorts, the classifier was reported to diagnose cytomegalovirus status with high specificity and sensitivity. Most TCR sequences were seen in very few donors, while some public TCRs were found in many individuals. Some IMGT-functional V segments, including TRBV6-2 and TRBV6-3, could not be told apart with the 87-base-pair reads, so those segments were excluded. In an earlier analysis of some 500 of the donors, most TCR beta V segments were observed in productive rearrangements about 87% or about 30% of the time, broadly matching IMGT annotations. V-gene and J-gene trimming of TCR beta chains was associated with a missense DCLRE1C variant in a later genetic analysis, and the association was replicated in an independent cohort. Strong co-occurrence of HLA alleles, especially DR and DQ, made assigning TCR associations to individual alleles difficult. Linkage disequilibrium might explain the correlated functional status among segregating V segments, but an unknown experimental factor could not be excluded. In a later analysis, HLA-associated TCR beta chains showed more clonal expansion and lower generation probabilities than non-associated chains that were equally common. Specific HLA alleles were associated with over 15,000 TCR beta sequences at a false discovery rate of 0.05 in a later analysis. A later genetic analysis reported fewer N-insertions in productive TCRs among donors in an Asian-associated ancestry cluster than the roughly 620-donor mean. The presence/absence analyses assumed that sequencing depth was roughly uniform across donors, and that assumption may not be true. Immune exposure information for the cohort was limited to CMV serostatus.

The CDR3 numbers 15 residues from cysteine through phenylalanine. Only the CDR3 part of the read is kept: 45 bases, read in frame from the first base. V was cut back by 4 bases and J by 4 bases, leaving a gap of 16 bases between them. Sequences MGHRA (CDR1) and YSYEKL (CDR2) are obtained from the germline V gene. Sequenced: PBMCs. The chain joins TRBV4-1 to TRBJ1-1, with the D gene not confidently named. This receptor was identified in a human donor in good health. The CDR3 region reads CASSPFGGPLTEAFF. The nucleotides read TGCGCCAGCAGCCCCTTCGGCGGTCCCCTCACTGAAGCTTTCTTT.